This T cell receptor beta chain is drawn from a study of T-cell reconstitution after alpha-beta-depleted transplantation in children. Study-level results: One year after transplant, T-cell counts and diversity came mostly from newly produced T cells. Expanded graft clones, several hundred of them, were reportedly the source of alpha-beta T cells about two months after transplant.

Trimming took 3 bases from V and 8 from J; bases not matched to a gene: 3. This CDR3 is 12 amino acids long. Germline-derived CDR1 and CDR2 are DFQATT and SNEGSKA (reference sequence). A word on this clonotype: Antigen: not known.

For TCRbeta, the library was prepared with unique molecular identifiers. TCRdb re-called the PCR reads through MiXCR, storing one row per CDR3 protein. This table has fewer than 700,000 distinct CDR3 sequences, 10% to 15% appearing once. The sequence was collected from a male patient aged 10-17 years who had a stem cell transplant for acute myeloid leukemia, so the T cells may come from the graft donor. This rearrangement joins TRBV20-1 to TRBJ1-4; the match to TRBD1 covers 7 bases. The material was PBMCs, mostly from graft donor cells, obtained 360 days after TCRalphabeta/CD19-depleted stem cell transplant. The CDR3 sequence: CSASGTEEKLFF. The CDR3 nucleotides read TGCAGTGCTAGTGGGACAGAGGAAAAACTGTTTTTT.